The 3 T cell receptor beta chains listed next were all sequenced from one sample in a study of Ad26.COV2.S vaccination and SARS-CoV-2 variants. Treatment given: some 20 received Ad26.COV2.S at low or high dose, single or two shots; roughly five received placebo; per-sample allocation not given. After the first vaccine or placebo injection, samples were drawn on day 63. The table came from immunoSEQ multiplex PCR; TCRdb's copy has only in-frame clones and leaves some out. The sample has some 290,000 clones, approximately 86% seen once. Sequencing was performed on peripheral blood, taken in a trial of Ad26.COV2.S vaccine versus placebo. The receptors were sampled from a person between 18 and 65 years old who received the Ad26.COV2.S COVID-19 vaccine or a placebo.

The rearrangement joins TRBV28 to TRBJ1-6; D gene uncertain. The CDR3 runs 16 residues. The V and J ends lost 8 bases and 0 bases respectively, with 14 bases between them. The V gene's germline CDR1 is MDHEN and CDR2 SYDVKM. CDR3 loop: CASGHLVSSYNSPLHF. CDR3 DNA sequence: TGTGCCAGCGGTCACCTAGTCAGCTCCTATAATTCACCCCTCCACTTT.

This sequence joins TRBV5-1 and TRBJ2-1; TRBD2 might be the D (6 bases). Germline V gene data show CDR1 as SGHRS and CDR2 as YFSETQ. The CDR3 contains 13 residues. The germline V and J ends were trimmed by 1 base and 10 bases, with 12 bases remaining between them. CDR3 bases: TGCGCCAGCAGCTTGTCGAGCGGGTTAGAGCAGTTCTTC. Its protein product is CASSLSSGLEQFF.

The chain links TRBV19 to TRBJ1-6; TRBD1 matches at 9 bases. V was pared by 7 bases and J by 9 bases, with 7 bases of the junction left unmatched. Germline V gives CDR1 LNHDA, CDR2 SQIVND (reference sequence). CDR3 length equals 14 residues. CDR3 DNA: TGTGCCAGTAATCCGGGACAGGGCTTTTCACCCCTCCACTTT. The encoded protein is CASNPGQGFSPLHF.